The sequence of this TCR beta chain was determined in a study of blood T cell repertoires in COVID-19 (dated by TCRdb to the early 2020s). Background on the whole study: The collaborator samples originated in the United States, Italy and Spain and spanned the acute and convalescent phases of COVID-19. The prospective study material was composed of cDNA or gDNA derived from T cells, B-cell-depleted T cells, or PBMCs. The dataset comprised deeply sampled blood TCRbeta repertoires from subjects exposed to, actively infected with, or recovered from COVID-19. A freely available public database, intended as a resource for researchers studying the immune response to SARS-CoV-2, is where the repertoires were released. The samples were drawn from the first 160 participants of the ongoing ImmuneRACE study and from under 1,500 subjects provided by 6 global collaborators. The sample metadata nearly always contained a de-identified subject ID, COVID-19 status, age in years and sex. Where HLA class I and class II types were available, the types were taken from metadata supplied by the sample provider, not from assay-based typing.

What the study reported, not specific to this receptor: The amount of clinical and demographic metadata varied by source and participant and was provided uncurated.

TCRbeta CDR3 regions were amplified from genomic DNA by means of the immunoSEQ Assay, a bias-controlled multiplex PCR. The paper's data handling went like this. Within the assay, amplification of reference gene primers was used to estimate how many nucleated cells each sample contained. To quantify the absolute abundance of each unique TCRbeta CDR3 rearrangement, sequence reads were collapsed and filtered. For each sample, productive Simpson clonality was calculated by taking the square root of Simpson's diversity index across productive rearrangements. TCRdb stores this immuneACCESS table with in-frame sequences only. Part of the clones is absent; in the studies checked, under half of the shortfall reflects unresolved V genes, and no reason is known for the rest. D and trimming were read from the DNA, whereas the V and J calls and clone size are those reported in that table. The sample table shows 150,000 to 180,000 clones, and 75% to 80% are seen once. The biggest ten clones account for about 1.8% of the sample.

Whole blood was collected in K2EDTA tubes by collaborating institutions according to the institutions' own protocols. Collaborator samples were shipped for TCRbeta analysis as frozen whole blood, isolated PBMCs, or DNA extracted from either sample type. A remark on this clone: This clone's antigen is unknown. Base qualities were left out, and no much larger clone turns up one base away.

There are 14 amino acids in the CDR3, from cysteine to phenylalanine inclusive. Only the CDR3 DNA stays, 42 bases, in frame from base 1. Unmatched junction bases come to 5, with V trimmed by 7 bases and J by 5 bases. In the germline V gene (reference sequence), CDR1 corresponds to MNHNY and CDR2 to SVGAGI. In this chain, TRBV6-6 is recombined with TRBJ1-4, with 9 bases matching TRBD1. This TCR came from an elderly man with acute or convalescent COVID-19. Sequencing was carried out using peripheral blood. The CDR3 region: CASIGTGGNEKLFF. The nucleotide sequence reads TGTGCCAGCATCGGAACAGGGGGCAATGAAAAACTGTTTTTT.